The rows below give T cell receptor beta chains drawn from one sample of a study of post-analysis software for immune sequencing data. TCRdb re-derived calls from the PCR reads in MiXCR, one entry per CDR3 protein. The table has about 540,000 distinct CDR3 sequences, around a third seen once. The sequenced sample was blood. These receptors were collected from a girl aged 2-17 years with multiple sclerosis. The CDR3 runs from the conserved cysteine through the conserved F or W. The order of the fields is clone size, V gene, D gene, J gene, CDR3 DNA, CDR3 protein. A D gene is named only where the DNA matches it firmly. The listing skips clone size in some rows; elsewhere it reads once, few, many or a size class.

size: -
V: TRBV20-1
D: TRBD1
J: TRBJ1-5
DNA: TGCAGTGCTCGGGACAGGGTCAGGGGTAATCAGCCCCAGCATTTT
CDR3: CSARDRVRGNQPQHF

size: -
V: TRBV7-9
D: -
J: TRBJ1-5
DNA: TGTGCCAGCAGCGGACACCTCAATCAGCCCCAGCATTTT
CDR3: CASSGHLNQPQHF

size: few
V: TRBV3-1
D: -
J: TRBJ1-5
DNA: TGTGCCAGCAGCCAAGGAGCGGGGAGACAGCCCCAGCATTTT
CDR3: CASSQGAGRQPQHF

size: many
V: TRBV6-5
D: TRBD1
J: TRBJ2-7
DNA: TGTGCCAGCAGTTTCCGGGACAGGGGCTACGAGCAGTACTTC
CDR3: CASSFRDRGYEQYF

size: -
V: TRBV20-1
D: -
J: TRBJ1-1
DNA: TGCAGTGCTAAAAACGCTATCGGGGGCAGCATGAACACTGAAGCTTTCTTT
CDR3: CSAKNAIGGSMNTEAFF

size: -
V: TRBV6-5
D: -
J: TRBJ2-6
DNA: TGTGCCAGCAGGTTTAGGGGGGCCAACGTCCTGACTTTC
CDR3: CASRFRGANVLTF

size: few
V: TRBV29-1
D: TRBD2
J: TRBJ2-1
DNA: TGCAGCGTTGGCGGGGGGGACAAAAATGAGCAGTTCTTC
CDR3: CSVGGGDKNEQFF

size: few
V: TRBV9
D: TRBD1
J: TRBJ2-7
DNA: TGTGCCAGCAGCGTAGGGGGGATGGGGCTCGGGTCGGACAGGCGCTCCTACGAGCAGTACTTC
CDR3: CASSVGGMGLGSDRRSYEQYF

size: few
V: TRBV18
D: TRBD1
J: TRBJ2-1
DNA: TGTGCCAGCTCACCCTCTGGGACAGGGGACAATGAGCAGTTCTTC
CDR3: CASSPSGTGDNEQFF

size: many
V: TRBV5-1
D: TRBD2
J: TRBJ2-3
DNA: TGCGCCAGCAGTCCGACTAGCGCTAGCACAGATACGCAGTATTTT
CDR3: CASSPTSASTDTQYF

size: few
V: TRBV6-5
D: TRBD1
J: TRBJ2-6
DNA: TGTGCCAGCAGTTACAAGGGGACAGGGTCCAATTTACACTCTGGGGCCAACGTCCTGACTTTC
CDR3: CASSYKGTGSNLHSGANVLTF

size: -
V: TRBV19
D: -
J: TRBJ2-5
DNA: TGTGCCAGTAGTATAGATAGCGAGTTCGAAGAGACCCAGTACTTC
CDR3: CASSIDSEFEETQYF

size: -
V: TRBV2
D: -
J: TRBJ2-3
DNA: TGTGCCAGCAGTGAGGCAGGGGAACCAGATACGCAGTATTTT
CDR3: CASSEAGEPDTQYF

size: few
V: TRBV3-1
D: TRBD1
J: TRBJ2-5
DNA: TGTGCCAGCAGCCTTAGGACAGGCGCACTAGAGACCCAGTACTTC
CDR3: CASSLRTGALETQYF

size: once
V: TRBV5-1
D: -
J: TRBJ2-7
DNA: TGCGCCAGCAGGGGACAGCTAGCGAACCCCACGGCGGGGCAGTACTTC
CDR3: CASRGQLANPTAGQYF

size: few
V: TRBV2
D: TRBD1
J: TRBJ2-7
DNA: TGTGCCAGCAGACCACAGGGGGCTTCCTACGAGCAGTACTTC
CDR3: CASRPQGASYEQYF